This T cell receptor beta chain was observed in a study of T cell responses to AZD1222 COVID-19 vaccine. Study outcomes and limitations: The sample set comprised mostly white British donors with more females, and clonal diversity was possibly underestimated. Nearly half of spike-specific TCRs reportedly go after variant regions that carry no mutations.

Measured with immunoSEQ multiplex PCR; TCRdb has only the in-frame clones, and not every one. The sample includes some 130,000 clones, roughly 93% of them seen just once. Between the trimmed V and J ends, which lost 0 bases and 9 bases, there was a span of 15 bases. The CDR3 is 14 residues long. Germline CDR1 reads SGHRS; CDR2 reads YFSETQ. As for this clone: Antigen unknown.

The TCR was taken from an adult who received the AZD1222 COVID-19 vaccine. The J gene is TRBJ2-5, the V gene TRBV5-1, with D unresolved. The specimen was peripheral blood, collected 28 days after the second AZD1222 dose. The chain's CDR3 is CASSLAAELGAQYF. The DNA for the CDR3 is TGCGCCAGCAGCTTGGCGGCAGAACTTGGGGCCCAGTACTTC.